The clone carrying this T cell receptor (beta chain) was recorded many times. The antigen is unknown. The time point here: patch test 1, 2 weeks after DPC sensitization. Treatment denoted: therapeutic diphenylcyclopropenone sensitization with weekly scalp DPC. CDR1 is SGDLS, CDR2 YYNGEE, per germline. Trimming stripped 3 bases from V and 2 bases from J, with 12 bases between. The CDR3 covers 15 residues. The sample belongs to a study of human T cells and chemical hapten exposure. A single record per CDR3 protein comes from TCRdb applying MiXCR to the RACE reads. Among 300,000 to 350,000 distinct CDR3 sequences, 5.5% to 8% were seen once, and the ten largest hold 8.4%. General study points: TCRs exceeding a frequency of 1 in 1000 stayed unchanged under DPC sensitization. Because all patients had alopecia, their immune responses might differ from healthy ones.

The sample in question was whole blood, obtained in connection with sensitization to the hapten diphenylcyclopropenone (DPC). This chain joins TRBV9 and TRBJ1-3; D is uncertain. This receptor was obtained from a woman younger than 30 with alopecia areata. Some clones in this sample may be carry-over from other donors' samples. The CDR3 protein is CASSASVAAGNTIYF. As DNA, the CDR3 is TGTGCCAGCAGCGCTTCCGTGGCGGCTGGAAACACCATATATTTT. The variable domain in full, with the rest retrieved from reference TRBV9 and TRBJ1-3, is DSGVTQTPKHLITATGQRVTLRCSPRSGDLSVYWYQQSLDQGLQFLIQYYNGEERAKGNILERFSAQQFPDLHSELNLSSLELGDSALYFCASSASVAAGNTIYFGEGSWLTVV.